These T cell receptor beta chains were read from a single sample in a study of cytomegalovirus exposure and HLA in healthy donors. Assay: immunoSEQ multiplex PCR; the TCRdb copy retains only in-frame clones and omits some. The repertoire holds 100,000 to 150,000 clones, with roughly 70% as singletons. Input material: PBMCs. These receptors were obtained from a man in his thirties or forties in good health and CMV-seronegative. The CDR3 runs from the conserved cysteine through the conserved F or W. A D gene is named only where the DNA matches it firmly. Part of the rows lack a size; the others show once, few, many or a class for expanded clones.

v_gene: TRBV7-9; abundance: .; j_gene: TRBJ2-5; d_gene: .; CDR3aa: CAIHPSGLALETQYF; CDR3nt: TGTGCCATCCATCCCTCGGGGCTAGCGCTGGAGACCCAGTACTTC
v_gene: TRBV7-3; abundance: .; j_gene: TRBJ2-7; d_gene: TRBD2; CDR3aa: CASSFTGGGCEQYF; CDR3nt: TGTGCCAGCAGCTTTACGGGGGGTGGCTGCGAGCAGTACTTC
v_gene: TRBV7-3; abundance: .; j_gene: TRBJ2-3; d_gene: .; CDR3aa: CASSLRLRDTQYF; CDR3nt: TGTGCCAGCAGCTTAAGGTTGAGAGATACGCAGTATTTT
v_gene: TRBV11-2; abundance: .; j_gene: TRBJ2-3; d_gene: .; CDR3aa: CASSLETELDTQYF; CDR3nt: TGTGCCAGCAGCTTAGAAACAGAATTAGATACGCAGTATTTT
v_gene: TRBV11-2; abundance: .; j_gene: TRBJ1-3; d_gene: .; CDR3aa: CASRQTAASGNTIYF; CDR3nt: TGTGCCAGCAGGCAGACAGCCGCCTCTGGAAACACCATATATTTT
v_gene: TRBV6-5; abundance: few; j_gene: TRBJ1-4; d_gene: TRBD1; CDR3aa: CASRHKTGVEKLFF; CDR3nt: TGTGCCAGCAGGCATAAAACAGGGGTCGAAAAACTGTTTTTT
v_gene: TRBV15; abundance: .; j_gene: TRBJ2-7; d_gene: TRBD1; CDR3aa: CATSIRGQGGYEQYF; CDR3nt: TGTGCCACCAGCATCCGGGGACAGGGGGGCTACGAGCAGTACTTC
v_gene: TRBV21-1; abundance: few; j_gene: TRBJ2-5; d_gene: .; CDR3aa: CASSKGTAIQETQYF; CDR3nt: TGTGCCAGCAGCAAAGGTACAGCAATTCAAGAGACCCAGTACTTC
v_gene: TRBV9; abundance: .; j_gene: TRBJ2-3; d_gene: TRBD2; CDR3aa: CASSAGLAGSTDTQYF; CDR3nt: TGTGCCAGCAGCGCGGGACTAGCGGGCAGCACAGATACGCAGTATTTT
v_gene: TRBV27; abundance: .; j_gene: TRBJ2-5; d_gene: TRBD2; CDR3aa: CASSLRSGGLETQYF; CDR3nt: TGTGCCAGCAGTTTACGTAGCGGGGGCTTAGAGACCCAGTACTTC
v_gene: TRBV2; abundance: .; j_gene: TRBJ2-5; d_gene: .; CDR3aa: CASSEIIGFEETQYF; CDR3nt: TGTGCCAGCAGTGAAATTATCGGTTTCGAAGAGACCCAGTACTTC
v_gene: TRBV5-1; abundance: once; j_gene: TRBJ2-5; d_gene: TRBD1; CDR3aa: CASRTGQETQYF; CDR3nt: TGCGCCAGCAGGACAGGGCAAGAGACCCAGTACTTC
v_gene: TRBV10-2; abundance: .; j_gene: TRBJ1-1; d_gene: TRBD1; CDR3aa: CASIKGAVKTEAFF; CDR3nt: TGCGCCAGCATAAAGGGGGCGGTTAAGACTGAAGCTTTCTTT
v_gene: TRBV5-5; abundance: .; j_gene: TRBJ1-2; d_gene: .; CDR3aa: CASSLGWGQDGYTF; CDR3nt: TGTGCCAGCAGCTTGGGCTGGGGCCAGGATGGCTACACCTTC
v_gene: TRBV19; abundance: few; j_gene: TRBJ1-2; d_gene: .; CDR3aa: CASSRARQDSYGYTF; CDR3nt: TGTGCCAGTAGTCGAGCCCGACAGGACTCCTATGGCTACACCTTC
v_gene: TRBV6-4; abundance: once; j_gene: TRBJ2-7; d_gene: .; CDR3aa: CASSDSRLAGALHSYEQYF; CDR3nt: TGTGCCAGCAGTGACTCGAGATTAGCAGGGGCCCTACATTCCTACGAGCAGTACTTC
v_gene: TRBV18; abundance: .; j_gene: TRBJ1-1; d_gene: TRBD1; CDR3aa: CASSPLRGATEAFF; CDR3nt: TGTGCCAGCTCACCCCTCAGGGGGGCCACTGAAGCTTTCTTT
v_gene: TRBV5-1; abundance: .; j_gene: TRBJ1-6; d_gene: .; CDR3aa: CASSLDPAGSPLHF; CDR3nt: TGCGCCAGCAGCTTGGATCCAGCGGGTTCACCCCTCCACTTT
v_gene: TRBV5-4; abundance: .; j_gene: TRBJ2-3; d_gene: TRBD1; CDR3aa: CASSPGQGMEQYF; CDR3nt: TGTGCCAGCAGCCCGGGACAGGGTATGGAGCAGTATTTT
v_gene: TRBV6-1; abundance: .; j_gene: TRBJ1-5; d_gene: .; CDR3aa: CASVTPGDQPQHF; CDR3nt: TGTGCCAGCGTAACGCCGGGAGATCAGCCCCAGCATTTT
v_gene: TRBV2; abundance: .; j_gene: TRBJ1-1; d_gene: .; CDR3aa: CASSETGRNTEAFF; CDR3nt: TGTGCCAGCAGTGAAACGGGTCGGAACACTGAAGCTTTCTTT
v_gene: TRBV7-2; abundance: .; j_gene: TRBJ2-2; d_gene: TRBD1; CDR3aa: CASSLGLTGTENTGELFF; CDR3nt: TGTGCCAGCAGCTTAGGGCTTACCGGGACAGAGAACACCGGGGAGCTGTTTTTT
v_gene: TRBV5-1; abundance: .; j_gene: TRBJ2-1; d_gene: .; CDR3aa: CASSAGLSSYNEQFF; CDR3nt: TGCGCCAGCAGCGCAGGACTTAGCTCCTACAATGAGCAGTTCTTC
v_gene: TRBV7-2; abundance: few; j_gene: TRBJ1-1; d_gene: .; CDR3aa: CASSPPYRPPEAFF; CDR3nt: TGTGCCAGCAGCCCCCCATACAGGCCCCCTGAAGCTTTCTTT
v_gene: TRBV6-1; abundance: .; j_gene: TRBJ1-4; d_gene: .; CDR3aa: CASSEGQENEKLFF; CDR3nt: TGTGCCAGCAGTGAAGGGCAGGAAAATGAAAAACTGTTTTTT
v_gene: TRBV21-1; abundance: .; j_gene: TRBJ1-5; d_gene: .; CDR3aa: CASSKERSGIPHQPQHF; CDR3nt: TGTGCCAGCAGCAAAGAGCGATCCGGGATACCCCATCAGCCCCAGCATTTT
v_gene: TRBV5-4; abundance: once; j_gene: TRBJ1-2; d_gene: .; CDR3aa: CASSLSPGEANYGYTF; CDR3nt: TGTGCCAGCAGCTTGTCTCCGGGGGAAGCTAACTATGGCTACACCTTC
v_gene: TRBV28; abundance: once; j_gene: TRBJ2-7; d_gene: TRBD2; CDR3aa: CASSLSSSGGRFEQYF; CDR3nt: TGTGCCAGCAGTTTATCGTCTAGCGGGGGACGATTCGAGCAGTACTTC
v_gene: TRBV7-8; abundance: .; j_gene: TRBJ2-7; d_gene: TRBD1; CDR3aa: CASSNTGTGISYEQYF; CDR3nt: TGTGCCAGCAGTAATACCGGGACAGGGATCTCCTACGAGCAGTACTTC
v_gene: TRBV30; abundance: .; j_gene: TRBJ2-1; d_gene: .; CDR3aa: CAWSVLAKNEQFF; CDR3nt: TGTGCCTGGAGTGTACTAGCAAAAAATGAGCAGTTCTTC
v_gene: TRBV7-2; abundance: .; j_gene: TRBJ2-3; d_gene: TRBD2; CDR3aa: CASSSGLAGGPRDTQYF; CDR3nt: TGTGCCAGCAGCTCGGGACTAGCGGGGGGACCCAGAGATACGCAGTATTTT
v_gene: TRBV7-3; abundance: .; j_gene: TRBJ2-2; d_gene: .; CDR3aa: CASSLNTGELFF; CDR3nt: TGTGCCAGCAGCCTGAACACCGGGGAGCTGTTTTTT
v_gene: TRBV4-3; abundance: .; j_gene: TRBJ1-1; d_gene: .; CDR3aa: CASSQETQGGTEAFF; CDR3nt: TGCGCCAGCAGCCAAGAGACTCAAGGGGGCACTGAAGCTTTCTTT
v_gene: TRBV28; abundance: .; j_gene: TRBJ1-4; d_gene: TRBD1; CDR3aa: CASSDRGWGKLFF; CDR3nt: TGTGCCAGCAGTGACAGGGGGTGGGGAAAACTGTTTTTT
v_gene: TRBV5-8; abundance: .; j_gene: TRBJ2-3; d_gene: .; CDR3aa: CASSAGQYTDTQYF; CDR3nt: TGTGCCAGCAGCGCAGGACAGTACACAGATACGCAGTATTTT
v_gene: TRBV7-9; abundance: .; j_gene: TRBJ2-3; d_gene: .; CDR3aa: CSSSLARGEADTQYF; CDR3nt: TGTTCCAGCAGCTTAGCTCGAGGTGAGGCAGATACGCAGTATTTT
v_gene: TRBV5-8; abundance: .; j_gene: TRBJ1-5; d_gene: .; CDR3aa: CASSPRLDSSNQPQHF; CDR3nt: TGTGCCAGCAGCCCTCGCCTGGACAGCAGCAATCAGCCCCAGCATTTT
v_gene: TRBV9; abundance: .; j_gene: TRBJ2-7; d_gene: .; CDR3aa: CASSAGDSSYEQYF; CDR3nt: TGTGCCAGCAGCGCGGGGGACAGCTCCTACGAGCAGTACTTC
v_gene: TRBV6-1; abundance: once; j_gene: TRBJ2-1; d_gene: TRBD2; CDR3aa: CATLAGGPREQFF; CDR3nt: TGTGCCACTCTAGCGGGGGGGCCGCGTGAGCAGTTCTTC
v_gene: TRBV10-3; abundance: few; j_gene: TRBJ2-7; d_gene: TRBD1; CDR3aa: CASNDRGPNEQYF; CDR3nt: TGTGCCAGCAATGACAGGGGGCCCAACGAGCAGTACTTC
v_gene: TRBV27; abundance: few; j_gene: TRBJ2-4; d_gene: .; CDR3aa: CASSSTGHVNIQYF; CDR3nt: TGTGCCAGCAGTTCGACGGGACACGTAAACATTCAGTACTTC
v_gene: TRBV19; abundance: .; j_gene: TRBJ1-5; d_gene: .; CDR3aa: CASSLPTNQPQHF; CDR3nt: TGTGCCAGTAGTCTACCCACCAATCAGCCCCAGCATTTT
v_gene: TRBV7-9; abundance: .; j_gene: TRBJ2-2; d_gene: TRBD1; CDR3aa: CASSPGQGNTGELFF; CDR3nt: TGTGCCAGCAGCCCTGGACAGGGAAACACCGGGGAGCTGTTTTTT
v_gene: TRBV4-2; abundance: .; j_gene: TRBJ2-1; d_gene: .; CDR3aa: CASSQDPRSYNEQFF; CDR3nt: TGTGCCAGCAGCCAAGATCCCCGGAGTTACAATGAGCAGTTCTTC